What follows is one TCR beta chain and its context. This sequence may be a read error, since a much larger clone differs from it by one base. Two oligonucleotides, mixed equimolar, formed the beta constant-region primer covering TRBC1 and TRBC2. TCRdb processed the UMI-ligation and nested PCR reads anew with MiXCR; each CDR3 protein has one entry. The repertoire consists of approximately 89,000 distinct CDR3 sequences, with roughly 7% occurring once and the leading ten covering around 1.5%. There are 15 residues in the CDR3. Germline V lookup: CDR1 MDHEN, CDR2 SYDVKM. This sample is drawn from a study of naive and memory T cell subsets.

V gene TRBV28 combines with J gene TRBJ2-1; TRBD2 agrees at 8 bases. The sample consisted of central memory CD4+ T cells from blood. This TCR came from a human donor in good health. CDR3 nucleotide sequence: TGTGCCAGCAGTTATGGCGGGGGGTCCTACGATGAGCAGTTCTTC. It encodes CASSYGGGSYDEQFF.